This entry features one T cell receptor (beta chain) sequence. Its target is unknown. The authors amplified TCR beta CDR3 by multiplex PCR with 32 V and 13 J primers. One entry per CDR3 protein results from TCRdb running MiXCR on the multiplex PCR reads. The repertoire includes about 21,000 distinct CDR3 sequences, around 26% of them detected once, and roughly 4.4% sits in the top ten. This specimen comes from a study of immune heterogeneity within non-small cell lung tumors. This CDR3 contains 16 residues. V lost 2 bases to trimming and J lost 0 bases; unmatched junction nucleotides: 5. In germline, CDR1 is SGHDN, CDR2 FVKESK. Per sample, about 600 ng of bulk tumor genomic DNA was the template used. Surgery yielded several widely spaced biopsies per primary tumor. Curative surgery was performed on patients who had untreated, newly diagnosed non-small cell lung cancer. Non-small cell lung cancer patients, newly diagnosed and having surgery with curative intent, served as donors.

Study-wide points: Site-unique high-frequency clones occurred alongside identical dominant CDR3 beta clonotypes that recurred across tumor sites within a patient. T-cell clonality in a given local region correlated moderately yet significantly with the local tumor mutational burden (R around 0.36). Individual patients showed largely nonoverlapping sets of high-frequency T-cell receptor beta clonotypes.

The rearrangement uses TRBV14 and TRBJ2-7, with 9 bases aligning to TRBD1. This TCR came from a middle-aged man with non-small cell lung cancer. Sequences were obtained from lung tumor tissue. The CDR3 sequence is CASSQTGTGSSYEQYF. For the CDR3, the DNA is TGTGCCAGCAGCCAAACCGGGACAGGGAGCTCCTACGAGCAGTACTTC.